The 9 T cell receptor beta chains given below trace back to one sample, sequenced in a study of Ad26.COV2.S vaccination and SARS-CoV-2 variants. This table comes from immunoSEQ multiplex PCR, and its TCRdb copy is limited to in-frame clones, with some not included. The sample lists roughly 140,000 clones; 86% were seen once. The sequenced sample was peripheral blood, obtained after recovery from COVID-19. Every receptor here comes from a human donor who had recovered from COVID-19.

The CDR3 loop reads CASSPGRVDEQFF. CDR3 sequence (DNA): TGTGCCAGCAGCCCCGGGAGGGTTGATGAGCAGTTCTTC. V gene TRBV12-3 or TRBV12-4 combines with J gene TRBJ2-1, with 8 bases that match TRBD2. The V segment lost 6 bases and the J segment 8 bases; nucleotides outside the gene matches: 6. The CDR3 extends over 13 amino acids.

This chain connects TRBV5-1 to TRBJ2-3; unclear D gene. V was pared by 0 bases and J by 0 bases, with 8 bases between. CDR3 length equals 15 residues. The V gene's germline CDR1 is SGHRS and CDR2 YFSETQ. CDR3 nucleotides: TGCGCCAGCAGCTTGGGTTCATTTAGCACAGATACGCAGTATTTT. Protein sequence: CASSLGSFSTDTQYF.

This chain links TRBV19 with TRBJ1-1; TRBD1 agrees at 7 bases. Trimming removed 5 bases from V and 3 bases from J; junction bases left unmatched: 9. Germline assignment: CDR1 LNHDA and CDR2 SQIVND (reference sequence). The CDR3 is 15 amino acids. CDR3 sequence: CASSPLTGQYTEAFF. The CDR3, as DNA: TGTGCCAGTAGTCCGCTGACAGGGCAGTACACTGAAGCTTTCTTT.

The chain is built from TRBV15 and TRBJ1-4; D not certain. There are 14 residues in the CDR3. V lost 6 bases to trimming and J lost 4 bases, with 12 bases between them. CDR1 and CDR2 from the germline V gene are LNHNV and YYDKDF (reference sequence). CDR3 sequence (DNA): TGTGCCACCAGTCCCACTGGGGTTAATGAAAAACTGTTTTTT. Protein sequence: CATSPTGVNEKLFF.

The chain couples TRBV7-2 to TRBJ1-2, with D tentatively TRBD1 (5 bases). The CDR3 has 15 residues. The germline V gene encodes CDR1 SGHTA and CDR2 FQGNSA. The V gene lost 4 bases and the J gene lost 5 bases, with 17 bases spanning the gap. The CDR3 region is CASSSRGGEGYGYTF. DNA for the CDR3: TGTGCCAGCAGCTCGCGTGGGGGGGAAGGATATGGCTACACCTTC. The complete variable domain, with remaining parts taken from reference TRBV7-2 and TRBJ1-2, reads GAGVSQSPSNKVTEKGKDVELRCDPISGHTALYWYRQSLGQGLEFLIYFQGNSAPDKSGLPSDRFSAERTGGSVSTLTIQRTQQEDSAVYLCASSSRGGEGYGYTFGSGTRLTVV.

The chain is built from TRBV27 and TRBJ1-5; no clear D. This CDR3 contains 13 residues. Looked up from germline, CDR1 is MNHEY and CDR2 is SMNVEV (reference sequence). The V and J ends lost 4 bases and 4 bases respectively, with 8 bases between them. CDR3 protein: CASSWSENQPQHF. CDR3 coding DNA: TGTGCCAGCAGTTGGTCGGAGAATCAGCCCCAGCATTTT.

This clone appeared a single time. The chain joins TRBV3-1 (or the pseudogene TRBV3-2) to TRBJ2-4; 7 nucleotides match TRBD1. The germline V gene encodes CDR1 LGHDT and CDR2 YNNKEL (reference sequence). The CDR3 is made up of 15 amino acids. The ends lost 3 bases at V and 2 bases at J; junction bases unmatched: 4. The CDR3 protein is CASSQLQGTKNIQYF. The CDR3 DNA reads as TGTGCCAGCAGCCAGTTACAGGGGACCAAAAACATTCAGTACTTC.

The rearrangement uses TRBV10-3 and TRBJ2-1; D remains ambiguous. Trimming pared 4 bases from V and 0 bases from J, leaving 7 bases between. The CDR3 is 14 amino acids. Germline CDR1 is ENHRY and CDR2 is SYGVKD. CDR3 sequence (DNA): TGTGCCATCAGTGGAGCTAGCTCCTACAATGAGCAGTTCTTC. It translates to CAISGASSYNEQFF.

The chain joins TRBV19 to TRBJ2-5; D is possibly TRBD2 (6 bases). CDR3 length: 14 residues. The germline V gene encodes CDR1 LNHDA and CDR2 SQIVND (reference sequence). Trimming stripped 1 base from V and 5 bases from J, with 11 bases between. The CDR3 loop is CASSIGASVETQYF. CDR3 nucleotides: TGTGCCAGTAGTATAGGGGCTAGCGTTGAGACCCAGTACTTC. The whole variable domain, remainder taken from reference TRBV19 and TRBJ2-5, is DGGITQSPKYLFRKEGQNVTLSCEQNLNHDAMYWYRQDPGQGLRLIYYSQIVNDFQKGDIAEGYSVSREKKESFPLTVTSAQKNPTAFYLCASSIGASVETQYFGPGTRLLVL.